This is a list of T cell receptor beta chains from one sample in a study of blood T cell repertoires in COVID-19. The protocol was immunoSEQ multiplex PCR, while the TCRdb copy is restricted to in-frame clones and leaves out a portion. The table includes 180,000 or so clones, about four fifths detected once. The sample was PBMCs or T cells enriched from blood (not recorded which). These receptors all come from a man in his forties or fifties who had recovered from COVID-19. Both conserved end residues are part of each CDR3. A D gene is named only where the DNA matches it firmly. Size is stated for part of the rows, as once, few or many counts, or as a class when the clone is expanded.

cdr3_aa: CASTLGGEAFF; cdr3_nt: TGTGCCAGCACCTTGGGGGGTGAAGCTTTCTTT; clone_size: NA; d_call: NA; j_call: TRBJ1-1; v_call: TRBV28
cdr3_aa: CASRRTVDITEAFF; cdr3_nt: TGCGCCAGCAGGAGAACAGTGGACATCACTGAAGCTTTCTTT; clone_size: NA; d_call: NA; j_call: TRBJ1-1; v_call: TRBV10-2
cdr3_aa: CASSSLAGELYEQYF; cdr3_nt: TGTGCCAGCAGCTCGCTAGCGGGAGAGCTCTACGAGCAGTACTTC; clone_size: NA; d_call: TRBD2; j_call: TRBJ2-7; v_call: TRBV7-2
cdr3_aa: CASSFLGQGLSSYNSPLHF; cdr3_nt: TGTGCCAGCAGTTTCTTAGGTCAGGGCCTAAGCTCCTATAATTCACCCCTCCACTTT; clone_size: few; d_call: NA; j_call: TRBJ1-6; v_call: TRBV28
cdr3_aa: CASSYGGRGSPLHF; cdr3_nt: TGTGCCAGCAGTTACGGTGGGAGGGGTTCACCCCTCCACTTT; clone_size: few; d_call: NA; j_call: TRBJ1-6; v_call: TRBV6-5
cdr3_aa: CAISEAGDEQFF; cdr3_nt: TGTGCCATCAGTGAGGCGGGTGATGAGCAGTTCTTC; clone_size: NA; d_call: NA; j_call: TRBJ2-1; v_call: TRBV10-3
cdr3_aa: CASTTHGFGYTF; cdr3_nt: TGTGCCAGCACTACGCATGGTTTCGGCTACACCTTC; clone_size: NA; d_call: NA; j_call: TRBJ1-2; v_call: TRBV28
cdr3_aa: CASSLGRPIHGYEQYF; cdr3_nt: TGTGCCAGCAGCTTAGGGAGGCCGATTCATGGCTACGAGCAGTACTTC; clone_size: NA; d_call: NA; j_call: TRBJ2-7; v_call: TRBV7-2
cdr3_aa: CASSLDWSYSGANVLTF; cdr3_nt: TGTGCCAGCAGCTTAGACTGGTCCTACTCTGGGGCCAACGTCCTGACTTTC; clone_size: NA; d_call: NA; j_call: TRBJ2-6; v_call: TRBV11-2
cdr3_aa: CASSLDRGNNEQFF; cdr3_nt: TGTGCCAGCAGCTTGGACAGGGGGAACAATGAGCAGTTCTTC; clone_size: NA; d_call: TRBD1; j_call: TRBJ2-1; v_call: TRBV7-2
cdr3_aa: CASSDRSAGTGELFF; cdr3_nt: TGTGCCAGCAGCGACCGGAGCGCGGGCACCGGGGAGCTGTTTTTT; clone_size: NA; d_call: NA; j_call: TRBJ2-2; v_call: TRBV7-2
cdr3_aa: CAWSVPVQGLLSGNTIYF; cdr3_nt: TGTGCCTGGAGTGTTCCTGTTCAAGGACTGCTCTCTGGAAACACCATATATTTT; clone_size: NA; d_call: NA; j_call: TRBJ1-3; v_call: TRBV30
cdr3_aa: CASSVGQESSTEAFF; cdr3_nt: TGTGCCAGCAGCGTAGGACAGGAGTCGAGCACTGAAGCTTTCTTT; clone_size: NA; d_call: NA; j_call: TRBJ1-1; v_call: TRBV9
cdr3_aa: CASSIISPDQPQHF; cdr3_nt: TGTGCCAGTAGTATTATCTCACCGGATCAGCCCCAGCATTTT; clone_size: NA; d_call: NA; j_call: TRBJ1-5; v_call: TRBV19
cdr3_aa: CASSAASSYEQYF; cdr3_nt: TGTGCCAGCAGCGCAGCGAGCTCCTACGAGCAGTACTTC; clone_size: NA; d_call: NA; j_call: TRBJ2-7; v_call: TRBV7-9
cdr3_aa: CASSRAQGRSSYNEQFF; cdr3_nt: TGTGCCAGTAGCCGGGCCCAGGGGCGGAGCTCCTACAATGAGCAGTTCTTC; clone_size: NA; d_call: NA; j_call: TRBJ2-1; v_call: TRBV2
cdr3_aa: CASSSYGTGEMNEAFF; cdr3_nt: TGTGCCAGCAGTTCCTACGGGACAGGGGAAATGAATGAAGCTTTCTTT; clone_size: once; d_call: TRBD1; j_call: TRBJ1-1; v_call: TRBV27
cdr3_aa: CASSISGRAGGYNEQFF; cdr3_nt: TGTGCCAGCAGCATTAGCGGGAGGGCCGGGGGTTACAATGAGCAGTTCTTC; clone_size: many; d_call: TRBD2; j_call: TRBJ2-1; v_call: TRBV5-6
cdr3_aa: CATSRSSASGYSYEQYF; cdr3_nt: TGTGCCACCAGCAGATCGTCGGCTAGCGGGTACTCCTACGAGCAGTACTTC; clone_size: once; d_call: TRBD2; j_call: TRBJ2-7; v_call: TRBV15
cdr3_aa: CASSLLNTEAFF; cdr3_nt: TGTGCCAGCAGCCTACTTAACACTGAAGCTTTCTTT; clone_size: NA; d_call: NA; j_call: TRBJ1-1; v_call: TRBV28
cdr3_aa: CASSHLYGQEAYNSPLHF; cdr3_nt: TGTGCCAGCAGCCACCTATACGGACAGGAGGCCTATAATTCACCCCTCCACTTT; clone_size: NA; d_call: TRBD1; j_call: TRBJ1-6; v_call: TRBV3-1/TRBV3-2
cdr3_aa: CASSIPGAGEETQYF; cdr3_nt: TGTGCCAGTAGTATTCCCGGGGCAGGGGAAGAGACCCAGTACTTC; clone_size: NA; d_call: NA; j_call: TRBJ2-5; v_call: TRBV19
cdr3_aa: CASSMHQTTDTQYF; cdr3_nt: TGTGCCAGTAGTATGCACCAAACTACAGATACGCAGTATTTT; clone_size: NA; d_call: NA; j_call: TRBJ2-3; v_call: TRBV19
cdr3_aa: CSVARLTLQGEQFF; cdr3_nt: TGCAGCGTTGCGAGGCTTACACTACAGGGGGAGCAGTTCTTC; clone_size: few; d_call: TRBD1; j_call: TRBJ2-1; v_call: TRBV29-1
cdr3_aa: CASSLKGTSGHNEQFF; cdr3_nt: TGTGCCAGCAGCTTAAAGGGGACTAGCGGCCACAATGAGCAGTTCTTC; clone_size: NA; d_call: TRBD2; j_call: TRBJ2-1; v_call: TRBV7-3
cdr3_aa: CASSGGSPLQFSF; cdr3_nt: TGTGCCAGCAGTGGGGGCTCCCCGCTACAATTCTCCTTC; clone_size: NA; d_call: NA; j_call: TRBJ1-2; v_call: TRBV28
cdr3_aa: CASSVGGWGNTIYF; cdr3_nt: TGTGCCAGCAGCGTAGGCGGATGGGGAAACACCATATATTTT; clone_size: once; d_call: NA; j_call: TRBJ1-3; v_call: TRBV9
cdr3_aa: CATGQGLGYGYTF; cdr3_nt: TGTGCCACCGGACAGGGTCTGGGCTATGGCTACACCTTC; clone_size: NA; d_call: TRBD1; j_call: TRBJ1-2; v_call: TRBV2